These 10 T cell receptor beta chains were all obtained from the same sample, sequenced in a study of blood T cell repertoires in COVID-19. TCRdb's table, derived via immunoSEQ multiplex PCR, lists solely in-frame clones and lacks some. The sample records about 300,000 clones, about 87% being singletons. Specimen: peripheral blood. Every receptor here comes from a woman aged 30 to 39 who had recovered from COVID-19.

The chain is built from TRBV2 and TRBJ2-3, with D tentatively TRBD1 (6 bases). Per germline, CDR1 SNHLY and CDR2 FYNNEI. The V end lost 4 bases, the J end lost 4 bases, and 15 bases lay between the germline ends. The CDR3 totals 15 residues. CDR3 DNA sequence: TGTGCCAGCAGTGGGGTGGCAGGGGCGGCAGATACGCAGTATTTT. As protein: CASSGVAGAADTQYF. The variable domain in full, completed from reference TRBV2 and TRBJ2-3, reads EPEVTQTPSHQVTQMGQEVILRCVPISNHLYFYWYRQILGQKVEFLVSFYNNEISEKSEIFDDQFSVERPDGSNFTLKIRSTKLEDSAMYFCASSGVAGAADTQYFGPGTRLTVL.

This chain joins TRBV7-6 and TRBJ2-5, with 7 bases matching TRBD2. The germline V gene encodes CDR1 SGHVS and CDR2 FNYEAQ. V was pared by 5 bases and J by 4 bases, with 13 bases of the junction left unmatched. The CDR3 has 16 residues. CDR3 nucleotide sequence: TGTGCCAGCAGCCTAGAGGAGGGGAGGGTACGAGAGACCCAGTACTTC. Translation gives CASSLEEGRVRETQYF.

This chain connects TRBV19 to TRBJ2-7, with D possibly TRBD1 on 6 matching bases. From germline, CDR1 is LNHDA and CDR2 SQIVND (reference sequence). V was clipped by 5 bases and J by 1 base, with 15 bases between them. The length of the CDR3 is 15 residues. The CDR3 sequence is CASSLFHRASYEQYF. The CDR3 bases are TGTGCCAGTAGTCTTTTCCACAGGGCGTCCTACGAGCAGTACTTC.

The chain's CDR3 is CASSPLGRGATYNEQFF. As DNA, the CDR3 is TGTGCCAGCAGCCCCCTTGGGAGGGGGGCAACCTACAATGAGCAGTTCTTC. The chain couples TRBV7-2 to TRBJ2-1; the D gene is possibly TRBD2 (7 bases). Per germline, CDR1 SGHTA and CDR2 FQGNSA. V was pared by 5 bases and J by 2 bases, with 19 bases between. The CDR3 sequence is 17 residues long.

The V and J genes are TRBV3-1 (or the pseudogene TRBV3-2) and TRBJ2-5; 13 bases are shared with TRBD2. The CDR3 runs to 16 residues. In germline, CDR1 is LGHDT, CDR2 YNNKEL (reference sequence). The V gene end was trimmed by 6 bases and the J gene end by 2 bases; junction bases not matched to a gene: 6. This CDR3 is CASSLLAGGPQETQYF. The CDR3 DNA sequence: TGTGCCAGCAGTCTACTAGCGGGGGGGCCTCAAGAGACCCAGTACTTC.

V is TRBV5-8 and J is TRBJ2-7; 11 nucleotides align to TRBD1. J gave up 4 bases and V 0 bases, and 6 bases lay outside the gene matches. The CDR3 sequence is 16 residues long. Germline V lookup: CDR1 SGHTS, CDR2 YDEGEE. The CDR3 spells CASSLAWGTGGYEQYF. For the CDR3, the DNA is TGTGCCAGCAGCTTGGCCTGGGGGACAGGGGGTTACGAGCAGTACTTC.

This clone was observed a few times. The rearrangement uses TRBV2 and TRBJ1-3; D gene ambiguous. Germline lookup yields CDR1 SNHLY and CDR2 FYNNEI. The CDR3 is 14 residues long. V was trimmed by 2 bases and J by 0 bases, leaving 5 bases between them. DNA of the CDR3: TGTGCCAGCAGTGAAAGGAGCTCTGGAAACACCATATATTTT. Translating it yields CASSERSSGNTIYF.

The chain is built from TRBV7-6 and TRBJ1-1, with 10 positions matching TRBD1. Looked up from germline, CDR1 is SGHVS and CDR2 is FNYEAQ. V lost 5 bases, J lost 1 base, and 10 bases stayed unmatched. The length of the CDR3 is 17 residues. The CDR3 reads CASSRATRQGANTEAFF. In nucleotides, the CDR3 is TGTGCCAGCAGCCGGGCCACTCGACAGGGGGCGAACACTGAAGCTTTCTTT.

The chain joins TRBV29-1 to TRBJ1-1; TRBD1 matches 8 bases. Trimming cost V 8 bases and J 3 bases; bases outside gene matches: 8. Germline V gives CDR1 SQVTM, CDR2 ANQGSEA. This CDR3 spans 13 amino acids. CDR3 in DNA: TGCAGCTTTCACAGGGGGGTGGACACTGAAGCTTTCTTT. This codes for CSFHRGVDTEAFF.

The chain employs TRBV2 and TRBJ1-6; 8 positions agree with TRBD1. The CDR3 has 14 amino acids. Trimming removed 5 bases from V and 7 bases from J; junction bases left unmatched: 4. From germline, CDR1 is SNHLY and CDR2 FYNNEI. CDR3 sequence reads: CASSRQGSNSPLHF. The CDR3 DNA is TGTGCCAGCAGTCGACAGGGGTCGAATTCACCCCTCCACTTT.